This TCR beta chain derives from a study of shared T cell receptors in the human thymus (dated by TCRdb to 2020 to 2022). About the study as a whole: The study examined how the human thymus generates shared, self-reactive T-cell receptor alpha chains.

As concerns this clone: Its binding antigen is unknown. Per-base quality was not reported, and no clone a single base away is much larger than it.

The library was produced with the immunoSEQ multiplex PCR assay. The immuneACCESS repertoire file appears here via TCRdb, limited to in-frame rearrangements. These files lack a portion of the clones; in checked studies, under half of the deficit traces to unresolved V genes, and the cause of the others is not known. In this sample the table shows about 660,000 clones, roughly 90% of which occur a single time. Approximately 0.01% of the sample is taken by the ten largest. The CDR3 contains 13 residues, cysteine and phenylalanine counted. Just the 39-base CDR3 DNA is kept, in frame starting at base 1. For this chain, trimming is 5 bases at the V end and 2 bases at the J end, and the number of junction bases without a gene match is 2. The germline V gene sets CDR1 to SGHAT and CDR2 to FQNNGV. These data also featured in a second study, about human thymus T cells. As the second study states: In Finland, the donors were immunologically healthy infants who were having open corrective cardiac surgery for congenital heart defects. The thymus tissue came from surgical resects taken out during corrective cardiac surgery. Both the thymic and the peripheral blood repertoires appeared to show biased V and J gene segment usage. The related research found that thymic TCR repertoires overlapped highly between unrelated individuals. The study used under 10 infant thymus samples plus four related peripheral blood samples to characterize TCR alpha and beta repertoires. Donor ages ranging from roughly 6 to 244 days were recorded, and several male and a couple of female infants were included in the cohort. Thymocytes were mechanically released from the tissue and were stored as pellets of about 9-33 million cells at -70 degrees C. A QIAsymphony instrument was used to extract genomic DNA from frozen cell pellets. The immunoSEQ multiplex PCR assay was used to amplify the TCRB and TCRAD loci from a standardized quantity of quality-controlled genomic DNA. The amplicons spanned the V(D)J region and were long enough to cover the CDR3 and allow V and J genes to be identified. The commercial immunoSEQ service was used to sequence amplicons on an Illumina platform. Corrections for primer bias and sequencing errors followed previously described methods, while TCRAD and TCRB definitions were based on the IMGT database. The repertoires were analysed using immunoSEQ Analyzer 3.0 and VDJTools for basic statistics, V/J segment usage, diversity estimates, rarefaction and pairwise overlap. To estimate diversity, the Chao1, ChaoE, Efron-Thisted, Shannon and inverse Simpson indices were applied, and diversity was also estimated on datasets down-sampled to the smallest sample. Repertoire overlap used strict matching of CDR3 nucleotide sequence, V gene and J gene, with Jaccard-based multidimensional scaling clustering. Thymus samples yielded on average roughly 790,000 unique TCRB clonotypes, compared with 80,000 to 95,000 from blood samples.

Rearrangement joined TRBV11-2 to TRBJ1-2, and TRBD1 aligns with 7 junction nucleotides. This TCR came from a boy under two years old with a congenital heart defect. Donor details come from another sample of the same person, matched by shared clones. The specimen was thymocytes. Read as DNA, the sequence is TGTGCCAGCAGCGCGACAGGGAACTATGGCTACACCTTC. It codes for CASSATGNYGYTF.